These 16 T cell receptor beta chains were sequenced from one sample in a study of T-cell reconstitution after alpha-beta-depleted transplantation in children. Construction of the TCRbeta library involved unique molecular identifiers. Each CDR3 protein gets one entry after TCRdb re-called the PCR reads with MiXCR. The sample lists 400,000 to 500,000 distinct CDR3 sequences; roughly a tenth were seen once. Specimen: PBMCs from the stem cell graft donor, collected from the stem cell graft. These receptors were obtained from a human donor who donated a stem cell graft to a child with acute myeloid leukemia.

In its sample, this clonotype was seen many times. The rearrangement joins TRBV5-1 to TRBJ2-2; TRBD1 matches at 8 bases. Germline lookup yields CDR1 SGHRS and CDR2 YFSETQ. The J segment lost 2 bases and the V segment lost 4 bases, leaving 4 bases of the junction unmatched. The CDR3 is 15 amino acids. The CDR3 is CASSVGQANTGELFF. The DNA of the CDR3 is TGCGCCAGCAGCGTGGGACAGGCCAACACCGGGGAGCTGTTTTTT.

CDR3 bases: TGCGCCAGCAGCTTGATAGAACAGGGCGATGAGCAGTTCTTC. Encoded protein: CASSLIEQGDEQFF. The V gene is TRBV5-1, the J gene TRBJ2-1; D may be TRBD1 (6 bases). The germline gives CDR1 SGHRS, CDR2 YFSETQ. Trimming removed 1 base at V and 8 bases at J, with 13 bases between. The CDR3 totals 14 residues.

This chain connects TRBV7-6 to TRBJ2-5, with 7 bases lining up with TRBD2. J gave up 3 bases and V 3 bases, and 10 bases lay outside the gene matches. This CDR3 spans 16 amino acids. Germline CDR1 is SGHVS and CDR2 is FNYEAQ. The chain's CDR3 is CASSLASLAEEETQYF. DNA of the CDR3: TGTGCCAGCAGCTTGGCCTCGCTAGCGGAGGAAGAGACCCAGTACTTC.

The genes are TRBV4-2 and TRBJ2-3, with 8 bases matching TRBD1. J lost 6 bases, V lost 1 base, and 12 bases had no gene match. CDR1 and CDR2 from the germline V gene are LGHNA and YNFKEQ. The CDR3 is made up of 17 amino acids. The CDR3 loop reads CASSQVQGQGPWDTQYF. CDR3 bases: TGTGCCAGCAGCCAAGTACAAGGACAGGGTCCCTGGGATACGCAGTATTTT.

The genes are TRBV12-3 or TRBV12-4 and TRBJ2-7, with D perhaps matching TRBD2 (6 bases). There are 13 residues in the CDR3. The V end was cut by 8 bases, the J end by 3 bases, with 14 bases between. CDR3 bases: TGTGCCAGCTCCGACTCCGGGAGCTACGAGCAGTACGTC. This sequence encodes CASSDSGSYEQYV.

This chain joins TRBV4-1 and TRBJ2-1, with 10 bases that match TRBD2. CDR1 and CDR2 (germline): MGHRA, YSYEKL. V shed 4 bases, J shed 8 bases, and the junction held 5 bases outside the gene matches. The CDR3 has 14 residues. CDR3 region: CASSPRLAGYEQFF. For the CDR3, the DNA is TGCGCCAGCAGCCCGCGACTAGCGGGTTATGAGCAGTTCTTC.

This clonotype was counted a few times. The rearrangement joins TRBV6-4 to TRBJ2-2, with a weak D call TRBD1 (6 bases). The CDR3 extends over 14 amino acids. V lost 3 bases, J lost 4 bases, and 9 bases lay in between. The germline CDR1 and CDR2 sequences are MRHNA and SNTAGT. CDR3 residues: CASSEQGSTGELFF. As DNA, the CDR3 is TGTGCCAGCAGTGAGCAGGGGTCCACCGGGGAGCTGTTTTTT.

There are a few counts of this clonotype. This chain links TRBV6-1 with TRBJ2-7; D might be TRBD2 (7 bases). Germline CDR1 MNHNS, CDR2 SASEGT. V dropped 8 bases and J dropped 3 bases, with 20 bases sitting between them. The CDR3 spans 15 residues. CDR3 sequence reads: CASSPTGLGNYEQYV. As DNA, the CDR3 is TGTGCCAGCTCCCCGACAGGACTAGGGAACTACGAGCAGTACGTC.

The sample holds a few counts of this clonotype. This chain links TRBV30 with TRBJ2-2; D is uncertain. The CDR3 contains 12 residues. Germline loops: CDR1 GTSNPN, CDR2 SVGIG (reference sequence). V lost 5 bases and J 1 base, leaving 5 bases between the germline ends. The CDR3 coding sequence is TGTGCCTGGGACCAGAACACCGGGGAGCTGTTTTTT. Amino acid sequence: CAWDQNTGELFF.

The table lists this clonotype with a few counts. V gene TRBV29-1 combines with J gene TRBJ2-6; D unclear. V was pared by 6 bases and J by 0 bases, with 12 bases between. The germline CDR1 and CDR2 sequences are SQVTM and ANQGSEA. CDR3 length equals 15 residues. The CDR3 sequence: CSVGLKPSGANVLTF. The CDR3 coding sequence is TGCAGCGTGGGATTGAAGCCCTCTGGGGCCAACGTCCTGACTTTC.

The chain employs TRBV28 and TRBJ2-7; D is possibly TRBD1 (7 bases). CDR3 length: 13 residues. Germline-derived CDR1 and CDR2 are MDHEN and SYDVKM. With 2 bases removed from V and 6 bases from J, the gap between germline ends came to 11 bases. As DNA, the CDR3 is TGTGCCAGCAGTTTAACAGGGGAGGCCGAGCAGTACGTC. The encoded protein is CASSLTGEAEQYV.

This clonotype showed up just a few times. CDR3 bases: TGTGCCAGCAGCTTAGGAGGGGGCGATGAGCAGTTCTTC. Protein product: CASSLGGGDEQFF. This chain links TRBV7-6 with TRBJ2-1; 7 bases match TRBD1. The length of the CDR3 is 13 residues. The ends lost 1 base at V and 8 bases at J; junction bases unmatched: 2. Germline CDR1 reads SGHVS; CDR2 reads FNYEAQ.

On this clonotype: This could be a read error, since a much larger clone is one nucleotide away. V is TRBV7-2 and J is TRBJ2-4; D is unclear. Germline CDR1 SGHTA, CDR2 FQGNSA. The length of the CDR3 is 13 residues. CDR3 nucleotides: TGTGCCAGCAGCCAGACGCCTGGAAACAGTCAGTACTTC. Translation: CASSQTPGNSQYF.

The chain links TRBV12-3 or TRBV12-4 to TRBJ1-1; 8 bases line up with TRBD1. V lost 6 bases to trimming and J lost 0 bases; unmatched junction nucleotides: 12. The CDR3 consists of 17 residues. CDR3 nucleotides: TGTGCCAGCAGATATGACAGGGGAGCTTTCATGAACACTGAAGCTTTCTTT. Protein: CASRYDRGAFMNTEAFF.

This clonotype was detected a few times. The chain has TRBV6-4 and TRBJ1-1; TRBD1 matches 8 bases. The CDR3 has 15 residues. Germline CDR1 and CDR2: MRHNA and SNTAGT. V was clipped by 6 bases and J by 1 base; unmatched bases: 7. Here the CDR3 DNA reads TGTGCCAGCAGCGCAGGGGGCGAGGGGAACACTGAAGCTTTCTTT. As protein: CASSAGGEGNTEAFF.

The rearrangement links TRBV6-1 to TRBJ1-6; TRBD1 matches 10 bases. This CDR3 is 15 amino acids long. The J segment lost 9 bases and the V segment lost 7 bases, leaving 9 bases of the junction unmatched. CDR1 is MNHNS, CDR2 SASEGT, per germline. CDR3 DNA sequence: TGTGCCAGCAACCTACCGACAGGGGGCTTTTCACCCCTCCACTTT. It translates to CASNLPTGGFSPLHF.